The 15 T cell receptor beta chains listed next were all sequenced from one sample in a study of T cell changes during pregnancy in multiple sclerosis. Here immunoSEQ multiplex PCR was the method, and the copy in TCRdb shows in-frame clones only, minus some. The table has about 57,000 clones, 90% to 95% seen once. This sample comprised CD4+ T cells from peripheral blood mononuclear cells, obtained in the second trimester of pregnancy. The receptors originated from a female donor with multiple sclerosis, enrolled in a pregnancy study.

The genes are TRBV7-2 and TRBJ1-3, with D uncertain. In germline, CDR1 is SGHTA, CDR2 FQGNSA. V dropped 5 bases and J dropped 3 bases, with 2 bases sitting between them. The CDR3 consists of 11 residues. The CDR3 protein is CASSRGNTIYF. DNA for the CDR3: TGTGCCAGCAGCCGTGGAAACACCATATATTTT.

This sequence joins TRBV19 and TRBJ2-4; possibly TRBD1 for D (6 bases). The length of the CDR3 is 15 residues. Germline loops: CDR1 LNHDA, CDR2 SQIVND (reference sequence). Trimming removed 3 bases from V and 3 bases from J, with 12 bases in between. The chain's CDR3 is CASSMLAGVKNIQYF. Here the CDR3 DNA reads TGTGCCAGTAGTATGCTAGCAGGGGTCAAAAACATTCAGTACTTC.

This clone was picked up one time. The chain combines TRBV6-1 with TRBJ1-1, with D unclear. This CDR3 contains 12 residues. Trimming cost V 2 bases and J 2 bases, with 3 bases left between them. Germline CDR1 reads MNHNS; CDR2 reads SASEGT. The CDR3 reads CASSEPNTEAFF. CDR3 nucleotide sequence: TGTGCCAGCAGTGAACCTAACACTGAAGCTTTCTTT.

The chain has TRBV19 and TRBJ2-1, with 7 bases that match TRBD2. The CDR3 is made up of 17 amino acids. Losses at the gene ends were 3 bases for V and 1 base for J; bases not matched to a gene: 9. The germline CDR1 and CDR2 sequences are LNHDA and SQIVND (reference sequence). The CDR3 here is CASSMIVGGSSYNEQFF. In DNA, the CDR3 is TGTGCCAGTAGTATGATCGTCGGCGGGAGTTCCTACAATGAGCAGTTCTTC.

The chain links TRBV4-1 to TRBJ1-1; D is uncertain. Germline lookup yields CDR1 MGHRA and CDR2 YSYEKL. V lost 1 base and J 2 bases, leaving 8 bases between the germline ends. The CDR3 contains 14 residues. CDR3 amino acids: CASSQVTVNTEAFF. CDR3 DNA: TGCGCCAGCAGCCAAGTTACAGTCAACACTGAAGCTTTCTTT.

The CDR3 is CASSSPGQSTEAFF. The CDR3 DNA reads as TGTGCCAGCAGCTCGCCTGGGCAGTCCACTGAAGCTTTCTTT. The chain uses TRBV7-3 and TRBJ1-1; D call uncertain. The CDR3 covers 14 residues. V lost 4 bases, J lost 4 bases, and 13 bases lay in between. The germline V gene encodes CDR1 SGHTA and CDR2 FQGTGA.

This chain joins TRBV7-9 and TRBJ1-5; 8 bases map to TRBD1. The V gene end was trimmed by 5 bases and the J gene end by 7 bases; junction bases not matched to a gene: 4. This CDR3 spans 13 amino acids. Per germline, CDR1 SEHNR and CDR2 FQNEAQ (reference sequence). The chain's CDR3 is CASSQGAEQPQHF. The CDR3 coding sequence is TGTGCCAGCAGCCAGGGGGCAGAACAGCCCCAGCATTTT.

The chain employs TRBV19 and TRBJ1-1; 7 bases are shared with TRBD1. CDR3 length equals 15 residues. V shed 6 bases and J 6 bases; nucleotides not matched to a gene: 13. Germline loops: CDR1 LNHDA, CDR2 SQIVND (reference sequence). The CDR3 spells CASREIAQGSSEAFF. The CDR3 DNA is TGTGCCAGTAGGGAGATCGCACAGGGGAGCTCTGAAGCTTTCTTT.

The V call is TRBV2, the J call TRBJ2-3; possible D gene TRBD1, 5 bases. V lost 10 bases, J lost 6 bases, and 17 bases lay in between. In germline, CDR1 is SNHLY, CDR2 FYNNEI. The CDR3 spans 13 residues. Here the CDR3 reads CATSVGRLDTQYF. The CDR3 nucleotides read TGTGCCACCTCTGTGGGGCGTCTGGATACGCAGTATTTT.

The chain combines TRBV9 with TRBJ2-3; TRBD1 agrees at 7 bases. The V gene's germline CDR1 is SGDLS and CDR2 YYNGEE. This CDR3 has 16 amino acids. Trimming removed 3 bases from V and 0 bases from J; junction bases left unmatched: 7. The CDR3 DNA reads as TGTGCCAGCAGCGCGAGACAGGGATCTAGCACAGATACGCAGTATTTT. This codes for CASSARQGSSTDTQYF.

The gene calls are TRBV19 and TRBJ1-2; 7 bases are shared with TRBD1. The V segment lost 6 bases and the J segment 0 bases; nucleotides outside the gene matches: 7. Germline V gene lookup returns CDR1 LNHDA and CDR2 SQIVND (reference sequence). The CDR3 is 15 amino acids. The CDR3 DNA reads as TGTGCCAGTAGAGAGGCGGGACAGCCTAACTATGGCTACACCTTC. Its translation: CASREAGQPNYGYTF.

V usage is TRBV5-5 and J usage is TRBJ2-2; TRBD2 matches at 9 bases. After removal of 3 bases from V and 7 bases from J, the junction contained 4 bases not matched to a gene. CDR1 is SGHKS and CDR2 is YYEKEE in the germline V gene (reference sequence). The CDR3 loop spans 14 amino acids. The CDR3 DNA is TGTGCCAGCAGCTGGCGGGAGGGCCTCGGGGAGCTGTTTTTT. Translating it yields CASSWREGLGELFF.

This clone appeared a single time. The chain employs TRBV20-1 and TRBJ2-1; D ambiguous. The CDR3 is 10 amino acids. V was trimmed by 5 bases and J by 4 bases, leaving 3 bases between them. Germline loops: CDR1 DFQATT, CDR2 SNEGSKA (reference sequence). The CDR3 DNA reads as TGCAGTGCTCCATACAATGAGCAGTTCTTC. This sequence encodes CSAPYNEQFF.

The V gene is TRBV5-1, the J gene TRBJ2-2, with 10 positions matching TRBD2. CDR1 and CDR2 from the germline V gene are SGHRS and YFSETQ. The CDR3 runs 16 residues. The V and J ends lost 0 bases and 3 bases, in that order; junction bases with no gene match: 2. The CDR3: CASSLESGRDTGELFF. Here the CDR3 DNA reads TGCGCCAGCAGCTTGGAGAGCGGGAGGGACACCGGGGAGCTGTTTTTT.

CDR3 DNA: TGCAGCGTTGCCACTAGCGGGAGAAAGGATGAGCAGTTCTTC. Its protein is CSVATSGRKDEQFF. This chain joins TRBV29-1 and TRBJ2-1, with 11 positions matching TRBD2. The germline CDR1 and CDR2 sequences are SQVTM and ANQGSEA. This CDR3 comprises 14 residues. J was trimmed by 8 bases and V by 4 bases; bases with no gene match: 7.